Presented here are 28 T cell receptor beta chains from one specimen sequenced in a study of blood T cell repertoires in COVID-19. Sequencing used immunoSEQ multiplex PCR; TCRdb keeps in-frame clones, though not all of them. The sample holds 240,000 or so clones, 70% to 85% seen once. Input material: peripheral blood. The receptors shown here come from an elderly woman with acute or convalescent COVID-19.

The rearrangement joins TRBV12-3 or TRBV12-4 to TRBJ1-2; a weak D match, TRBD1 (5 bases). V was clipped by 3 bases and J by 7 bases, with 12 bases between them. The CDR3 consists of 13 residues. CDR3 nucleotide sequence: TGTGCCAGCAGTTTTATGTCAGGGCGTGGCTACACCTTC. Translating gives CASSFMSGRGYTF.

The chain recombines TRBV7-7 with TRBJ2-3, with TRBD2 matching 14 bases. The CDR3 contains 16 residues. The junction had 6 bases not matched to a gene; V was cut back by 4 bases and J by 6 bases. Germline V gene sequence: CDR1 SSHAT, CDR2 FNYEAQ (reference sequence). CDR3 sequence: CASSSGLAGGSDTQYF. DNA for the CDR3: TGTGCCAGCAGCTCCGGACTAGCGGGGGGATCGGATACGCAGTATTTT. The full variable domain, completed using reference TRBV7-7 and TRBJ2-3, is GAGVSQSPRYKVTKRGQDVTLRCDPISSHATLYWYQQALGQGPEFLTYFNYEAQPDKSGLPSDRFSAERPEGSISTLTIQRTEQRDSAMYRCASSSGLAGGSDTQYFGPGTRLTVL.

This clone was counted a single time. The chain joins TRBV7-2 to TRBJ2-3, with a tentative D call TRBD1 (6 bases). The ends were cut back, 4 bases at V and 0 bases at J, with 11 bases in the middle. The CDR3 covers 15 residues. CDR1 is SGHTA and CDR2 is FQGNSA in the germline V gene. CDR3 in amino acids: CASSSDSYSTDTQYF. CDR3 nucleotide sequence: TGTGCCAGCAGCTCGGACAGCTATAGCACAGATACGCAGTATTTT.

The J gene is TRBJ1-5, the V gene TRBV19, with D possibly TRBD1 on 6 matching bases. Germline CDR1 LNHDA, CDR2 SQIVND (reference sequence). CDR3 length: 15 amino acids. The V and J ends lost 10 bases and 7 bases respectively, with 23 bases between them. The CDR3 loop is CATLTGPGVGQPQHF. CDR3 nucleotide sequence: TGTGCCACCTTGACAGGCCCTGGGGTCGGGCAGCCCCAGCATTTT.

The V gene is TRBV6-5, the J gene TRBJ2-7; TRBD2 aligns across 10 bases. The CDR3 sequence is 13 residues long. CDR1 and CDR2 from the germline V gene are MNHEY and SVGAGI. Germline trimming cut 7 bases from V and 3 bases from J; bases unmatched to any gene: 3. CDR3 sequence: CASTQREGYEQYF. The CDR3, as DNA: TGTGCCAGCACGCAGCGGGAGGGCTACGAGCAGTACTTC.

The chain carries TRBV6-5 and TRBJ2-7; 10 bases line up with TRBD2. The germline V gene has CDR1 MNHEY and CDR2 SVGAGI. There are 14 residues in the CDR3. Germline trimming cut 6 bases from V and 1 base from J; bases unmatched to any gene: 3. CDR3 amino acids: CASSLAGVSYEQYF. CDR3 nucleotides: TGTGCCAGCAGCCTAGCGGGGGTATCCTACGAGCAGTACTTC.

V is TRBV4-3 and J is TRBJ1-2; TRBD1 is a possible D gene (5 bases). V was clipped by 0 bases and J by 7 bases, with 15 bases between them. Per the germline V gene, CDR1 is LGHNA and CDR2 is YSLEER. The CDR3 is 15 amino acids. The CDR3 coding sequence is TGCGCCAGCAGCCAAGACGGCAGGGCTCGCGGTGGCTACACCTTC. Residues: CASSQDGRARGGYTF.

V gene TRBV19 combines with J gene TRBJ1-5; weak D call: TRBD1 (5 bases). The V gene lost 6 bases and the J gene lost 2 bases, with 20 bases spanning the gap. The CDR3 length is 17 residues. CDR1 and CDR2 (germline): LNHDA, SQIVND (reference sequence). CDR3 bases: TGTGCCAGTAGAGGGGCAGGCGGGAATTTTGGCAATCAGCCCCAGCATTTT. Amino acids: CASRGAGGNFGNQPQHF.

This clone was recorded a few times. The chain is built from TRBV18 and TRBJ2-3; 9 bases are a match to TRBD1. V was clipped by 6 bases and J by 6 bases; unmatched bases: 7. In germline, CDR1 is KGHSH, CDR2 LQKENI. This CDR3 spans 14 amino acids. Here the CDR3 DNA reads TGTGCCAGCTCGTTCGACAGGGGGGTGGATACGCAGTATTTT. It yields the protein CASSFDRGVDTQYF.

V gene TRBV21-1 combines with J gene TRBJ2-1; the DNA was not used to check the table's D call, TRBD2. TRBV21-1 is given as a pseudogene. This CDR3 contains 15 residues. For the CDR3, the DNA is TGTGCCAGCAGAGAAACTAGCGGGGTAAACAATGAGCAGTTCTTC. Translation: CASRETSGVNNEQFF.

The gene calls are TRBV2 and TRBJ1-2, with 8 bases lining up with TRBD1. The germline V gene has CDR1 SNHLY and CDR2 FYNNEI. V was pared by 5 bases and J by 4 bases, with 12 bases of the junction left unmatched. CDR3 length: 16 amino acids. The CDR3 is CASSTDLSGGFYGYTF. The CDR3 nucleotides are TGTGCCAGCAGTACAGACCTATCAGGGGGCTTCTATGGCTACACCTTC.

The V gene is TRBV9, the J gene TRBJ1-3; tentatively, D is TRBD1 (5 bases). Trimming took 0 bases from V and 2 from J, leaving 9 bases between them. The CDR3 is made up of 15 amino acids. CDR1 and CDR2 (germline): SGDLS, YYNGEE. The CDR3 reads CASSVEGAPGNTIYF. Written as DNA, the CDR3 is TGTGCCAGCAGCGTAGAAGGGGCCCCTGGAAACACCATATATTTT.

Only one count was recorded for this clone. The chain joins TRBV3-1 (or the pseudogene TRBV3-2) to TRBJ2-1; TRBD2 agrees at 8 bases. CDR1 is LGHDT and CDR2 is YNNKEL in the germline V gene (reference sequence). The V segment lost 1 base and the J segment 6 bases; nucleotides outside the gene matches: 5. There are 15 residues in the CDR3. CDR3 sequence (DNA): TGTGCCAGCAGCCAAGCGGGGGGGCCGTTCAATGAGCAGTTCTTC. Translated, it gives CASSQAGGPFNEQFF.

The chain uses TRBV4-2 and TRBJ1-3; 9 bases align to TRBD1. This CDR3 contains 16 residues. Germline CDR1 and CDR2: LGHNA and YNFKEQ. Losses at the gene ends were 4 bases for V and 4 bases for J; bases not matched to a gene: 8. The CDR3 region is CASSLDHRGLGNTIYF. The CDR3, as DNA: TGTGCCAGCAGCCTGGATCACAGGGGGCTGGGAAACACCATATATTTT.

This clone occurred a few times. The chain links TRBV7-8 to TRBJ1-1, with a possible D match to TRBD1 (6 bases). Germline lookup yields CDR1 SGHVS and CDR2 FQNEAQ. The CDR3 length is 13 residues. Trimming pared 5 bases from V and 2 bases from J, leaving 9 bases between. The CDR3 nucleotides are TGTGCCAGCAGCCCCAGGGGTAACACTGAAGCTTTCTTT. The encoded protein is CASSPRGNTEAFF.

In the case of this clone: Other DNA sequences in the sample encode the same CDR3. The rearrangement links TRBV5-4 to TRBJ2-2; 10 bases match TRBD2. The ends lost 3 bases at V and 4 bases at J; junction bases unmatched: 6. CDR1 is SGHNT and CDR2 is YYREEE in the germline V gene (reference sequence). The CDR3 is 16 amino acids. CDR3 loop: CASSSLAGGITGELFF. The CDR3 DNA follows: TGTGCCAGCAGCTCCTTAGCGGGGGGTATCACCGGGGAGCTGTTTTTT. Drawing the rest from reference TRBV5-4 and TRBJ2-2, the complete variable domain is ETGVTQSPTHLIKTRGQQVTLRCSSQSGHNTVSWYQQALGQGPQFIFQYYREEENGRGNFPPRFSGLQFPNYSSELNVNALELDDSALYLCASSSLAGGITGELFFGEGSRLTVL.

This sequence joins TRBV11-2 and TRBJ2-1; 12 bases fit TRBD1. The CDR3 covers 15 residues. The V gene's germline CDR1 is SGHAT and CDR2 FQNNGV. J lost 7 bases, V lost 5 bases, and 6 bases had no gene match. Here the CDR3 DNA reads TGTGCCAGCAGCCGGGGACAGGGGGCGTGGAATGAGCAGTTCTTC. This sequence encodes CASSRGQGAWNEQFF.

In this sample, this clone turned up a few times. This chain uses TRBV6-5 with TRBJ1-2; 9 nucleotides align to TRBD1. Germline values: CDR1 MNHEY, CDR2 SVGAGI. The CDR3 totals 14 residues. V trimming: 6 bases; J trimming: 4 bases; junction bases outside the gene matches: 6. The CDR3 protein is CASRDRGRSYGYTF. In nucleotides, the CDR3 is TGTGCCAGCAGGGACAGGGGAAGGAGCTATGGCTACACCTTC.

The chain uses TRBV20-1 and TRBJ1-2; D ambiguous. Germline values: CDR1 DFQATT, CDR2 SNEGSKA (reference sequence). This CDR3 has 11 amino acids. V shed 2 bases and J shed 6 bases, with 7 bases lying between them. As DNA, the CDR3 is TGCAGTGCTAGAACTAAGGATGGCTACACCTTC. Encoded protein: CSARTKDGYTF.

Only a few counts were recorded for this clone. The chain is built from TRBV6-2 or TRBV6-3 and TRBJ2-1, with 12 bases fitting TRBD2. The J segment lost 5 bases and the V segment lost 5 bases, leaving 10 bases of the junction unmatched. Germline assignment: CDR1 MNHEY and CDR2 SVGEGT. The CDR3 sequence is 17 residues long. This chain's CDR3 is CASSRGLAGTLNNEQFF. DNA for the CDR3: TGTGCCAGCAGTCGTGGACTAGCGGGGACACTAAACAATGAGCAGTTCTTC.

This rearrangement joins TRBV5-1 to TRBJ2-7; 9 bases are shared with TRBD1. Germline V gene data show CDR1 as SGHRS and CDR2 as YFSETQ. Trimming cost V 1 base and J 1 base; bases outside gene matches: 3. This CDR3 is built from 15 residues. In nucleotides, the CDR3 is TGCGCCAGCAGCTTGTCGGGACAGGGTTCCTACGAGCAGTACTTC. Protein sequence: CASSLSGQGSYEQYF.

This clone was detected only once. The gene calls are TRBV28 and TRBJ2-1; 12 bases map to TRBD1. V dropped 5 bases and J dropped 10; count of bases not matched to a gene: 9. The length of the CDR3 is 15 residues. CDR1 and CDR2 (germline): MDHEN, SYDVKM. The chain's CDR3 is CASSVPGQGAREQFF. The CDR3 coding sequence is TGTGCCAGCAGTGTACCGGGACAGGGGGCGCGGGAGCAGTTCTTC.

This chain links TRBV18 with TRBJ2-5, with 7 bases aligning to TRBD2. The CDR3 spans 14 residues. J was trimmed by 1 base and V by 6 bases; bases with no gene match: 5. CDR1 KGHSH and CDR2 LQKENI come from the germline V gene. CDR3 sequence: CASSVAGAQETQYF. DNA for the CDR3: TGTGCCAGCTCGGTCGCGGGAGCCCAAGAGACCCAGTACTTC.

The chain links TRBV9 to TRBJ2-3; 7 bases line up with TRBD1. The CDR3 spans 14 residues. The V segment lost 5 bases and the J segment 6 bases; nucleotides outside the gene matches: 9. Germline-derived CDR1 and CDR2 are SGDLS and YYNGEE. The CDR3 sequence is CASRAGTAGDTQYF. In DNA form, the CDR3 reads TGTGCCAGCAGAGCCGGGACAGCTGGGGATACGCAGTATTTT.

V is TRBV19 and J is TRBJ2-5, with TRBD2 matching over 14 bases. V was pared by 5 bases and J by 1 base, with 12 bases of the junction left unmatched. Per germline, CDR1 LNHDA and CDR2 SQIVND (reference sequence). CDR3 length equals 19 residues. The CDR3 reads CASSPGLAGGVGRQETQYF. The CDR3 bases are TGTGCCAGTAGTCCCGGACTAGCGGGAGGAGTAGGACGCCAAGAGACCCAGTACTTC.

CDR3 sequence: CASSIPQGTGSYEQYF. The CDR3 nucleotides read TGTGCCAGCAGTATTCCTCAAGGGACAGGCTCCTACGAGCAGTACTTC. V gene TRBV28 combines with J gene TRBJ2-7, with 8 bases aligning to TRBD1. Trimming at V came to 5 bases and at J to 0 bases, leaving 9 bases not matched to a gene. CDR1 and CDR2 (germline): MDHEN, SYDVKM. CDR3 length: 16 amino acids. The full variable domain, with the rest looked up from reference TRBV28 and TRBJ2-7, is DVKVTQSSRYLVKRTGEKVFLECVQDMDHENMFWYRQDPGLGLRLIYFSYDVKMKEKGDIPEGYSVSREKKERFSLILESASTNQTSMYLCASSIPQGTGSYEQYFGPGTRLTVT.

CDR3 bases: TGTGCCAGCAGCCAAGAGCCACAGGGAAGAGGGTACGAGCAGTACTTC. Protein: CASSQEPQGRGYEQYF. J is TRBJ2-7 and V is TRBV3-1 (or the pseudogene TRBV3-2); tentatively, D is TRBD1 (6 bases). Between the trimmed V and J ends, which lost 0 bases and 4 bases, there was a span of 16 bases. This CDR3 spans 16 amino acids. In germline, CDR1 is LGHDT, CDR2 YNNKEL (reference sequence).

The chain combines TRBV2 with TRBJ1-4; 9 positions match TRBD1. The J segment lost 8 bases and the V segment lost 5 bases, leaving 6 bases of the junction unmatched. CDR3 length: 14 residues. The germline gives CDR1 SNHLY, CDR2 FYNNEI. This CDR3 is CASSTQGAREKLFF. The DNA of the CDR3 is TGTGCCAGCAGTACACAGGGGGCGAGGGAAAAACTGTTTTTT.